This is a list of T cell receptor beta chains from one sample in a study of spatial heterogeneity in lung cancer. TCRdb passed the 5' RACE reads through MiXCR, listing each CDR3 protein once. The sample yields tens of thousands of distinct CDR3 sequences, approximately 7% seen once. The specimen was PBMCs, collected at surgery. The receptors here all came from a female donor with early-stage non-small cell lung cancer. Both conserved end residues are part of each CDR3. A D gene is named only where the DNA matches it firmly. Clone size is shown for a subset of rows, as once, few, many or a class of expanded clone.

>few|TRBV6-5|TRBJ1-6|-
CASSKDSTLHF
TGTGCCAGCAGTAAGGACTCAACCCTCCACTTT
>many|TRBV7-2|TRBJ2-3|-
CASSQERNSGTDTQYF
TGTGCCAGCAGCCAAGAGAGAAACAGCGGCACAGATACGCAGTATTTT
>-|TRBV4-3|TRBJ2-3|TRBD2
CASSPSGERDTQYF
TGCGCCAGCAGTCCTAGCGGGGAACGAGATACGCAGTATTTT
>many|TRBV7-9|TRBJ1-5|-
CASTNEGFNQPQHF
TGTGCCAGCACCAACGAAGGGTTTAATCAGCCCCAGCATTTT
>many|TRBV5-1|TRBJ2-3|-
CASRAGGRADTQYF
TGCGCCAGCAGGGCCGGGGGCAGGGCAGATACGCAGTATTTT
>many|TRBV4-1|TRBJ2-7|-
CASSPYRVGPSYEQYF
TGCGCCAGCAGCCCCTACAGGGTCGGGCCTTCCTACGAGCAGTACTTC
>few|TRBV2|TRBJ2-1|TRBD2
CASPGGGRGVNEQFF
TGTGCCAGCCCTGGGGGAGGGCGGGGGGTCAATGAGCAGTTCTTC
>many|TRBV15|TRBJ2-1|-
CATSPLLGAAGQFF
TGTGCCACCAGCCCTCTGCTGGGGGCCGCTGGGCAGTTCTTC
>few|TRBV28|TRBJ2-3|-
CASTATEDTQYF
TGTGCCAGCACCGCTACGGAGGATACGCAGTATTTT
>-|TRBV20-1|TRBJ2-2|-
CSAPDGAAYTGELFF
TGCAGTGCGCCAGACGGGGCAGCTTACACCGGGGAGCTGTTTTTT
>many|TRBV29-1|TRBJ2-3|-
CSAVRGAMSTDTQYF
TGCAGCGCCGTTCGTGGCGCCATGTCCACAGATACGCAGTATTTT
>many|TRBV7-7|TRBJ1-1|-
CASSRLQGGTEAFF
TGTGCTAGCAGCCGATTACAGGGAGGCACTGAAGCTTTCTTT
>few|TRBV28|TRBJ2-3|-
CASSLRRGQGTDTQYF
TGTGCCAGCAGTCTACGGCGGGGCCAGGGCACAGATACGCAGTATTTT
>-|TRBV18|TRBJ2-2|-
CASSPGQNTGELFF
TGTGCCAGCTCACCGGGACAGAACACCGGGGAGCTGTTTTTT
>-|TRBV20-1|TRBJ1-4|-
CSADSSTGAEKLFF
TGCAGTGCTGATAGTTCCACCGGGGCTGAGAAACTGTTTTTT
>many|TRBV28|TRBJ1-3|-
CASSFRRRSGNTIYF
TGTGCCAGCAGTTTTCGCCGGCGCTCCGGAAACACCATATATTTT
>many|TRBV30|TRBJ1-1|-
CAWSVRRTTEAFF
TGTGCCTGGAGTGTACGAAGAACCACTGAAGCTTTCTTT
>many|TRBV29-1|TRBJ1-1|-
CSVAGRNTEAFF
TGCAGCGTCGCGGGCCGGAACACTGAAGCTTTCTTT
>many|TRBV3-1|TRBJ1-2|-
CASSQDIQSKYGYTF
TGTGCCAGCAGCCAAGATATACAGAGTAAATATGGCTACACCTTC
>many|TRBV12-3/TRBV12-4|TRBJ2-1|TRBD2
CASSQRGAWNEQFF
TGTGCCAGCAGTCAGCGGGGGGCCTGGAATGAGCAGTTCTTC
>-|TRBV4-3|TRBJ1-1|TRBD1
CASSQITGTGVTEAFF
TGCGCCAGCAGCCAGATTACCGGGACAGGGGTAACTGAAGCTTTCTTT
>many|TRBV5-5|TRBJ1-5|-
CASSSLGQFNQPQHF
TGTGCCAGCAGCTCGTTAGGACAGTTCAATCAGCCCCAGCATTTT
>many|TRBV12-3/TRBV12-4|TRBJ2-2|TRBD1
CASDDRGPTGELFF
TGTGCCAGCGATGACAGGGGGCCCACCGGGGAGCTGTTTTTT
>many|TRBV5-1|TRBJ2-2|-
CASFRGGTGELFF
TGCGCCAGCTTCAGGGGTGGCACCGGGGAGCTGTTTTTT
>many|TRBV30|TRBJ2-3|-
CAWSVWGSGYDTQYF
TGTGCCTGGAGTGTTTGGGGGTCAGGATACGATACGCAGTATTTT
>many|TRBV6-2/TRBV6-3|TRBJ2-5|TRBD2
CASSSDPPGSGGKETQYF
TGTGCCAGCAGTTCCGACCCCCCCGGGAGCGGGGGAAAAGAGACCCAGTACTTC
>few|TRBV15|TRBJ1-5|-
CATSSEDGEGDQPQHF
TGTGCCACCAGCAGCGAAGATGGGGAAGGAGATCAGCCCCAGCATTTT
>many|TRBV6-2/TRBV6-3|TRBJ1-2|-
CASREQGSSYGYTF
TGTGCCAGCAGAGAACAGGGCAGCAGCTATGGCTACACCTTC
>few|TRBV29-1|TRBJ2-1|-
CSAPGLGYNEQFF
TGCAGCGCCCCAGGGCTCGGCTACAATGAGCAGTTCTTC
>few|TRBV6-5|TRBJ1-1|-
CASSYPEGREAFF
TGTGCCAGCAGTTACCCCGAGGGGAGGGAAGCTTTCTTT
>-|TRBV7-9|TRBJ1-1|-
CASSPGGRGVGTEAFF
TGTGCCAGCAGCCCCGGAGGACGCGGGGTTGGGACTGAAGCTTTCTTT
>many|TRBV6-2/TRBV6-3|TRBJ2-1|-
CASSYGGTSNNEQFF
TGTGCCAGCAGTTACGGCGGGACATCCAATAATGAGCAGTTCTTC
>-|TRBV28|TRBJ1-6|-
CASRDLNSPLHF
TGTGCCAGCAGGGATCTTAATTCACCCCTCCACTTT
>many|TRBV29-1|TRBJ2-7|-
CSVELLGGRYEQYF
TGCAGCGTTGAACTTCTAGGGGGGAGGTACGAGCAGTACTTC
>few|TRBV19|TRBJ2-7|-
CASSIVGEGYEQYF
TGTGCCAGTAGTATAGTGGGGGAAGGCTACGAGCAGTACTTC
>many|TRBV11-2|TRBJ2-4|TRBD2
CASSLNGGAGNIQYF
TGTGCCAGCAGCTTAAACGGGGGGGCCGGAAACATTCAGTACTTC
>many|TRBV9|TRBJ2-2|-
CASSVEWGTGELFF
TGTGCCAGCAGCGTAGAGTGGGGTACCGGGGAGCTGTTTTTT
>-|TRBV6-2/TRBV6-3|TRBJ1-5|-
CASSQGTYQPQHF
TGTGCCAGCAGCCAGGGGACCTATCAGCCCCAGCATTTT
>many|TRBV20-1|TRBJ2-5|-
CSARFRQETQYF
TGCAGTGCTAGATTCCGACAAGAGACCCAGTACTTC
>-|TRBV20-1|TRBJ2-1|-
CSARDPRTLNEQFF
TGCAGTGCTAGAGATCCTAGGACCCTGAATGAGCAGTTCTTC